One T cell receptor beta chain is described in this entry. Clones were read by immunoSEQ multiplex PCR, and TCRdb kept only the in-frame ones, dropping some. The sample has just over 300,000 clones; 87% are singletons. This entry comes from a study of blood T cell repertoires in COVID-19. Source material: peripheral blood. The receptor comes from a young man with active or convalescent COVID-19.

For the CDR3, the DNA is TGTGCCATCAGTGAGTCGTGGAGGGAGACCGGGACTACCTCCTACAATGAGCAGTTCTTC. Amino acid sequence: CAISESWRETGTTSYNEQFF. This chain links TRBV10-3 with TRBJ2-1, with 7 bases identical to TRBD2. Germline V gene lookup returns CDR1 ENHRY and CDR2 SYGVKD. J gave up 0 bases and V 0 bases, and 14 bases lay outside the gene matches. The CDR3 covers 20 residues.